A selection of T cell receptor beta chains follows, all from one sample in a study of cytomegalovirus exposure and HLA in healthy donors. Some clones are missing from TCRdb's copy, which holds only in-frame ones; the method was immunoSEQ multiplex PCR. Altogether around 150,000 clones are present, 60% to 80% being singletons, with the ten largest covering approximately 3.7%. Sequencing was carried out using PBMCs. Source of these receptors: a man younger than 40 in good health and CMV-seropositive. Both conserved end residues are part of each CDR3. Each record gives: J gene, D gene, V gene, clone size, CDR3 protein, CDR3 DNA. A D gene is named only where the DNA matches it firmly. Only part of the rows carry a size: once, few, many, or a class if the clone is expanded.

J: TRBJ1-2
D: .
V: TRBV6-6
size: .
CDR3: CASSFLTDKHGYTF
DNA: TGTGCCAGCAGTTTCCTGACCGACAAGCATGGCTACACCTTC

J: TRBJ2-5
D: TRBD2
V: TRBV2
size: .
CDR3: CASNNLAGQETQYF
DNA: TGTGCCAGCAACAACCTAGCGGGGCAAGAGACCCAGTACTTC

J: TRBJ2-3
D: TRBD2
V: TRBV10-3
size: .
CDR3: CAISESVAGGTDTQYF
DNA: TGTGCCATCAGTGAGTCGGTAGCGGGGGGGACAGATACGCAGTATTTT

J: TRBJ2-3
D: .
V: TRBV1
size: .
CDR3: CTSSQVGSGGWSDTQYF
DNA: TGCACCAGCAGCCAAGTTGGAAGCGGGGGTTGGTCAGATACGCAGTATTTT

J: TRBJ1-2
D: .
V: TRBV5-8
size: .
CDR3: CASSLDHRASNGYTF
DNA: TGTGCCAGCAGCTTGGACCACAGGGCCAGTAACGGCTACACCTTC

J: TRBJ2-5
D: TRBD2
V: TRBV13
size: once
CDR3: CASSITSGVETQYF
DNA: TGTGCCAGCAGCATAACTAGCGGGGTTGAGACCCAGTACTTC

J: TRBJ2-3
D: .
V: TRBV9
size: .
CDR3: CASSPPRGGASDTQYF
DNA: TGTGCCAGCAGCCCTCCTCGTGGGGGGGCCTCAGATACGCAGTATTTT

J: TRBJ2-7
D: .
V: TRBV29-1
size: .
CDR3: CSAGQLHEQYF
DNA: TGCAGCGCCGGACAGCTCCACGAGCAGTACTTC

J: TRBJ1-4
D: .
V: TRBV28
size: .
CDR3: CASSSGQNEKLFF
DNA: TGTGCCAGCAGTTCCGGACAAAATGAAAAACTGTTTTTT

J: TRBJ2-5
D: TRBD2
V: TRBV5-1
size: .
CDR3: CASSISGGAVETQYF
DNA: TGCGCCAGCAGTATAAGCGGGGGGGCCGTAGAGACCCAGTACTTC

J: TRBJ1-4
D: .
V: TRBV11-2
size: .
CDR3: CASSLGGGNEKLFF
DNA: TGTGCCAGCAGCTTAGGGGGGGGTAATGAAAAACTGTTTTTT

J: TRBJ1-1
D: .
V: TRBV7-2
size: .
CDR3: CASRDDGEEAFF
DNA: TGTGCCAGCAGAGACGATGGGGAGGAAGCTTTCTTT

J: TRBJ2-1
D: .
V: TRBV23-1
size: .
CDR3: CASSQSRDSYNEQFF
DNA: TGCGCCAGCAGTCAATCCAGGGACTCCTACAATGAGCAGTTCTTC

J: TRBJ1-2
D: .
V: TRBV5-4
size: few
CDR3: CASSSQDGNNYGYTF
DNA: TGTGCCAGCAGCTCGCAGGACGGGAATAACTATGGCTACACCTTC

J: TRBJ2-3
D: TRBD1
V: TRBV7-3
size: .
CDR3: CASSFRGQGTDTQYF
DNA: TGTGCCAGCAGCTTCCGGGGACAGGGTACAGATACGCAGTATTTT

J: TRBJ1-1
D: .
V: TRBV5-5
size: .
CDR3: CASSSRQDTEAFF
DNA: TGTGCCAGCAGCTCACGGCAGGACACTGAAGCTTTCTTT

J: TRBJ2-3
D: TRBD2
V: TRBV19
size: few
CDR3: CASSRTTSGGFADTQYF
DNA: TGTGCCAGTAGTAGGACTACTAGCGGGGGTTTCGCAGATACGCAGTATTTT

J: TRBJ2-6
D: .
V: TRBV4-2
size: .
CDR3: CASSQETSSGANVLTF
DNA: TGTGCCAGCAGCCAAGAAACGAGCTCTGGGGCCAACGTCCTGACTTTC

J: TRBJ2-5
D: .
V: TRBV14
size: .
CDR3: CASSQEPPGHGETQYF
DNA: TGTGCCAGCAGCCAAGAACCCCCCGGACACGGGGAGACCCAGTACTTC

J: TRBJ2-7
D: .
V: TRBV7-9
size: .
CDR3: CASRPGGLRVYEQYF
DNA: TGTGCCAGCAGGCCGGGCGGGTTAAGGGTTTACGAGCAGTACTTC

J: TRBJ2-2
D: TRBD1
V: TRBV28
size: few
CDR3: CASSIRGQGKTGELFF
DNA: TGTGCCAGCAGTATCAGGGGACAGGGCAAGACCGGGGAGCTGTTTTTT

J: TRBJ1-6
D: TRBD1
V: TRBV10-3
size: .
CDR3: CAISEPQGAQSPLHF
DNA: TGTGCCATCAGCGAACCACAGGGGGCGCAATCACCCCTCCACTTT

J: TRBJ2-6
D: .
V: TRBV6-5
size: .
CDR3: CASSYGGTGANVLTF
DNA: TGTGCCAGCAGTTACGGGGGGACTGGGGCCAACGTCCTGACTTTC

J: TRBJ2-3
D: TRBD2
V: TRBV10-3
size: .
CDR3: CAISDSRGEGTDTQYF
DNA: TGTGCCATCAGTGACTCTCGGGGGGAGGGAACAGATACGCAGTATTTT

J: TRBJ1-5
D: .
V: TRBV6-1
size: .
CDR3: CASRTQEYSNQPQHF
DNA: TGTGCCAGCAGGACACAGGAGTATAGCAATCAGCCCCAGCATTTT

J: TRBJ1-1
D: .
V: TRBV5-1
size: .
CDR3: CASNPSQGYTEAFF
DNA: TGCGCCAGCAACCCCTCACAGGGTTATACTGAAGCTTTCTTT

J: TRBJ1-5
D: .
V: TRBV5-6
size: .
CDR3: CASSFWGGQPQHF
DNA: TGTGCCAGCAGCTTCTGGGGGGGTCAGCCCCAGCATTTT

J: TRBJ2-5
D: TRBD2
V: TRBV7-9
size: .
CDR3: CASSLGGGNQETQYF
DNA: TGTGCCAGCAGCTTAGGCGGGGGGAACCAAGAGACCCAGTACTTC

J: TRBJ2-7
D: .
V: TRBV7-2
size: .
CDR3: CASTAPTGGTYEQYF
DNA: TGTGCCAGCACCGCCCCCACGGGGGGCACCTACGAGCAGTACTTC

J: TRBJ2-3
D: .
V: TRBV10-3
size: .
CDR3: CAAKDIITDTQYF
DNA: TGTGCCGCCAAAGACATAATCACAGATACGCAGTATTTT

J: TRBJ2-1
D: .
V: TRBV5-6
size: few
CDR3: CASSLVVARVDEQFF
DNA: TGTGCCAGCAGCTTGGTAGTAGCCAGGGTAGATGAGCAGTTCTTC

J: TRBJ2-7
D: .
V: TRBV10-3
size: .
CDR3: CAISMDSSHYEQYF
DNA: TGTGCCATCAGTATGGACAGTAGTCACTACGAGCAGTACTTC

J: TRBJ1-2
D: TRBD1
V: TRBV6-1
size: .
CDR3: CASSEFARGDGYTF
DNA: TGTGCCAGCAGTGAATTCGCCAGGGGGGATGGCTACACCTTC

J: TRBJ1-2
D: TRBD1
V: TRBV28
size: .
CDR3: CASSNTGQGAYGYTF
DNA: TGTGCCAGCAGCAACACCGGACAGGGCGCCTATGGCTACACCTTC

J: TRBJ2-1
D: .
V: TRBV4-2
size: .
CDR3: CASSQATGTWNEQFF
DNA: TGTGCCAGCAGCCAAGCTACAGGGACGTGGAATGAGCAGTTCTTC

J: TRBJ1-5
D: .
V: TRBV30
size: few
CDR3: CAWNQGSNQPQHF
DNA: TGTGCCTGGAATCAGGGAAGCAATCAGCCCCAGCATTTT

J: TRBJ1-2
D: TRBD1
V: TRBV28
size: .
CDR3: CASRKLQGAYGYTF
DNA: TGTGCCAGCAGAAAACTACAGGGGGCCTATGGCTACACCTTC

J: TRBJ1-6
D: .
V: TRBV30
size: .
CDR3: CAWSVRQRSYNSPLHF
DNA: TGTGCCTGGAGTGTACGCCAGCGCTCCTATAATTCACCCCTCCACTTT

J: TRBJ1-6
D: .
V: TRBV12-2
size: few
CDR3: CASRAKWYCAGPGDSPLHF
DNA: TGTGCAAGTCGCGCAAAATGGTATTGTGCGGGTCCGGGGGATTCACCCCTCCACTTT

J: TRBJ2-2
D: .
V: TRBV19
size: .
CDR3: CASSMEVRGELFF
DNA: TGTGCCAGTAGTATGGAAGTGCGGGGGGAGCTGTTTTTT

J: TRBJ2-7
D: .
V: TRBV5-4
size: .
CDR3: CASSSQSRQYF
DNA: TGTGCCAGCAGCTCACAGTCTCGGCAGTACTTC

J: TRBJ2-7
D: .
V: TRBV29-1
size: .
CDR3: CSVGGFGLPRTYEQYF
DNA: TGCAGCGTTGGAGGGTTCGGGCTACCCCGAACCTACGAGCAGTACTTC

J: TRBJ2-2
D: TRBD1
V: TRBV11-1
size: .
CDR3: CASSFRDRINTGELFF
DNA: TGTGCCAGCAGCTTCCGGGACAGAATTAACACCGGGGAGCTGTTTTTT

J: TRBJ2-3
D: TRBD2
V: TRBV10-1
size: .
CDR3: CASSPTSGGVDTQYF
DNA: TGCGCCAGCAGCCCGACTAGCGGGGGGGTAGATACGCAGTATTTT

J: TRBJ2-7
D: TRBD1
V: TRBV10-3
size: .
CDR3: CAIRETGTVFEQYF
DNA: TGTGCCATCAGGGAGACAGGGACCGTATTCGAGCAGTACTTC

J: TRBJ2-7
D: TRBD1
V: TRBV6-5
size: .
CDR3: CASSRDRAYEQYF
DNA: TGTGCCAGCAGCCGGGACAGAGCCTACGAGCAGTACTTC

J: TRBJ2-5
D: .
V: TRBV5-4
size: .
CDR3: CASSPTQAQETQYF
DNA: TGTGCCAGCAGCCCGACCCAGGCCCAAGAGACCCAGTACTTC

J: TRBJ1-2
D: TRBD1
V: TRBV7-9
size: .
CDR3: CASSLGDGQGRF
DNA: TGTGCCAGCAGCTTAGGGGACGGACAGGGACGATTC

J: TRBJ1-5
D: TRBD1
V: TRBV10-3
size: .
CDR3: CAISDREDQPQHF
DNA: TGTGCCATCAGCGACAGGGAAGACCAGCCCCAGCATTTT

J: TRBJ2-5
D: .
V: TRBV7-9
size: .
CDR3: CASSPLGGVERTQYF
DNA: TGTGCCAGCAGTCCCTTAGGGGGGGTGGAGCGGACCCAGTACTTC

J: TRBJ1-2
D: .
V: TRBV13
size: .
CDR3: CASSLLGDYGYTF
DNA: TGTGCCAGCAGCTTACTGGGCGACTATGGCTACACCTTC

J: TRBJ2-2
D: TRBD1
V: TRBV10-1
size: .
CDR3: CASQRRQGDTGELFF
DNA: TGCGCCAGCCAGAGAAGGCAGGGGGACACCGGGGAGCTGTTTTTT

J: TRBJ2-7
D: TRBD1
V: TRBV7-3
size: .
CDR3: CASSNWTGGYEQYF
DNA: TGTGCCAGCAGCAATTGGACAGGGGGGTACGAGCAGTACTTC

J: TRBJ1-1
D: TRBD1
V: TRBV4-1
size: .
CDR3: CASSPGQGPRNTEAFF
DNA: TGCGCCAGCAGCCCAGGACAGGGCCCCCGGAACACTGAAGCTTTCTTT

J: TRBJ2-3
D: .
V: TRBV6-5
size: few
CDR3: CASSYYSGRPDTQYF
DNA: TGTGCCAGCAGTTATTATAGCGGCAGGCCGGATACGCAGTATTTT

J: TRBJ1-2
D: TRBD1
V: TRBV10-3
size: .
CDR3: CAISESQGAGYGYTF
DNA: TGTGCCATCAGTGAGTCACAGGGGGCTGGCTATGGCTACACCTTC

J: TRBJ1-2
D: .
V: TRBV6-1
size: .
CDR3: CASSEGLYGYTF
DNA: TGTGCCAGCAGTGAAGGGCTCTATGGCTACACCTTC